The present entry profiles one T cell receptor (beta chain) with its context. Researchers made TCR cDNA using 5'RACE template switching, and this step added a universal primer site and UMIs. MiXCR was run by TCRdb on the 5' RACE reads, yielding one entry per CDR3 protein. This sample has some 600,000 distinct CDR3 sequences, with around 12% found just once. The CDR3 is 14 residues long. V dropped 1 base and J dropped 2 bases, with 9 bases sitting between them. The germline CDR1 and CDR2 sequences are SQVTM and ANQGSEA. The data are from a study of T cells after yellow fever vaccination. Study-level information: Any fraction with a low cell number was prepared using SMART-Seq v4 Ultra Low Input.

This clonotype was obtained from a man younger than 40 who received the YFV17D yellow fever vaccine. Sample: PBMCs, taken on the day of the yellow fever booster vaccination. The rearrangement uses TRBV29-1 and TRBJ2-4; D is perhaps TRBD1 or TRBD2 (5 bases each). CDR3 nucleotides: TGCAGCGTTGAAGTTTGGGGGACCAAAAACATTCAGTACTTC. Its translation: CSVEVWGTKNIQYF.